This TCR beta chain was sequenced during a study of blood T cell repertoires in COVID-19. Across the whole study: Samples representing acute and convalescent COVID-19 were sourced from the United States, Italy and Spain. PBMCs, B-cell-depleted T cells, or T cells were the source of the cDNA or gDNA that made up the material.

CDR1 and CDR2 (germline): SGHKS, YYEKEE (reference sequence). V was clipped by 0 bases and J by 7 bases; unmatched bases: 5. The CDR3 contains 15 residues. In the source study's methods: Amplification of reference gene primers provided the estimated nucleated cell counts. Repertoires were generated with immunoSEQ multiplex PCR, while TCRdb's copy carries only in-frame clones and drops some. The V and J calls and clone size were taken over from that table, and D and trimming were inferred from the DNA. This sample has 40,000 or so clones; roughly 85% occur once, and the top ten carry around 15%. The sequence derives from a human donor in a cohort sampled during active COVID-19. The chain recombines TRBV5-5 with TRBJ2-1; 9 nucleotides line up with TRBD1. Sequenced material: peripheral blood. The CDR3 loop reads CASSLEQGAWNEQFF. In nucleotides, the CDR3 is TGTGCCAGCAGCTTGGAACAGGGGGCCTGGAATGAGCAGTTCTTC.